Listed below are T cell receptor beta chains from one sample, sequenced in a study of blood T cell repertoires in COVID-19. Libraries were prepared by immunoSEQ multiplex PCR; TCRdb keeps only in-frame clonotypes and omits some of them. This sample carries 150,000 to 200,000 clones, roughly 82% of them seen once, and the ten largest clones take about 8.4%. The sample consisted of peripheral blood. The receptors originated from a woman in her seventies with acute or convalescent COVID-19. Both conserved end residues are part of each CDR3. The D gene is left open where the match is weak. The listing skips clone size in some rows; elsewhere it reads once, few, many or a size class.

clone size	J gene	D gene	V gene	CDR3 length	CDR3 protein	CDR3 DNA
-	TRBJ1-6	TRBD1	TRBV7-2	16	CASSFQGASYNSPLHF	TGTGCCAGCAGCTTTCAGGGGGCTTCCTATAATTCACCCCTCCACTTT
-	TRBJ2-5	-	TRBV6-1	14	CASSEQTVGETQYF	TGTGCCAGCAGTGAGCAGACAGTAGGGGAGACCCAGTACTTC
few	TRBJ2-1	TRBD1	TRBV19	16	CASSKRGQGVLNEQFF	TGTGCCAGTAGTAAAAGGGGACAGGGAGTCCTCAATGAGCAGTTCTTC
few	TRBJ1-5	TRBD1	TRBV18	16	CASSPWDRGSNQPQHF	TGTGCCAGCTCACCATGGGACAGGGGTAGCAATCAGCCCCAGCATTTT
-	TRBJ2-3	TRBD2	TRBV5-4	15	CASTLTSLSTDTQYF	TGTGCCAGCACCTTGACTAGCCTCAGCACAGATACGCAGTATTTT
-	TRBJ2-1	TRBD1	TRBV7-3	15	CASSAGQGVYNEQFF	TGTGCCAGCAGCGCGGGACAGGGGGTCTACAATGAGCAGTTCTTC
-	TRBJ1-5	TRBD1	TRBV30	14	CAWSTGERDQPQHF	TGTGCCTGGAGTACAGGGGAAAGGGATCAGCCCCAGCATTTT
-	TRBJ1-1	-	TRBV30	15	CAWKYSISPDTEAFF	TGTGCCTGGAAATATTCGATTTCCCCGGACACTGAAGCTTTCTTT
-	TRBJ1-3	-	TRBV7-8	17	CASSLAFAGASGNTIYF	TGTGCCAGCAGCTTAGCTTTTGCAGGGGCCTCTGGAAACACCATATATTTT
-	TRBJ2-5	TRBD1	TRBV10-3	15	CAISAGQGTRETQYF	TGTGCCATCAGTGCGGGACAGGGGACCCGAGAGACCCAGTACTTC
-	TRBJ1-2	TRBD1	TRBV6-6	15	CASIPQGAQYYGYTF	TGTGCCAGCATCCCACAGGGGGCTCAATACTATGGCTACACCTTC
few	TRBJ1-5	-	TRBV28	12	CASSGKFQPQHF	TGTGCCAGCTCAGGGAAGTTTCAGCCCCAGCATTTT
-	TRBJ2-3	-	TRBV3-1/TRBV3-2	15	CASSQDLQGTGTQYF	TGTGCCAGCAGCCAAGATTTGCAGGGCACGGGTACGCAGTATTTT
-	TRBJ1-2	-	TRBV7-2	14	CASSLAGGVYGYTF	TGTGCCAGCAGCTTAGCGGGGGGGGTCTATGGCTACACCTTC
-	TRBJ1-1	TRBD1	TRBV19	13	CASRIDRVTEAFF	TGTGCCAGTAGAATAGACAGGGTCACTGAAGCTTTCTTT
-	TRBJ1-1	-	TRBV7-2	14	CASSLLGSNTEAFF	TGTGCCAGCAGCTTACTGGGCTCGAACACTGAAGCTTTCTTT
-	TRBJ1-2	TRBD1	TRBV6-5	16	CASSYNEGATNYGYTF	TGTGCCAGCAGTTACAATGAGGGGGCCACTAACTATGGCTACACCTTC
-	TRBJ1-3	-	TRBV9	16	CASSVALGGTGNTIYF	TGTGCCAGCAGCGTAGCCCTTGGAGGGACGGGAAACACCATATATTTT
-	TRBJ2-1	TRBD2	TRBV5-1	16	CASSFRLAGLDNEQFF	TGCGCCAGCAGCTTTCGACTAGCGGGGTTGGACAATGAGCAGTTCTTC
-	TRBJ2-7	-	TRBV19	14	CASSIEADSYEQYF	TGTGCCAGTAGTATAGAAGCGGACTCCTACGAGCAGTACTTC
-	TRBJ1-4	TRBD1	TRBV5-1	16	CASHYGTEATNEKLFF	TGCGCCAGCCACTACGGGACAGAGGCAACTAATGAAAAACTGTTTTTT
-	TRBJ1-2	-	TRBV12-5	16	CASGLRTMNPNYGYTF	TGTGCTAGTGGTTTGCGAACAATGAATCCTAACTATGGCTACACCTTC
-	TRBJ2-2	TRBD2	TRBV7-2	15	CASSFSGIRAGELFF	TGTGCCAGCAGCTTTAGCGGGATACGGGCCGGGGAGCTGTTTTTT
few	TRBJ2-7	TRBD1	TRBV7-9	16	CASSLRTGTGIGEQYF	TGTGCCAGCAGCTTAAGGACCGGGACAGGGATCGGCGAGCAGTACTTC
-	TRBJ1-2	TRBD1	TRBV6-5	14	CASSRTGGGSGYTF	TGTGCCAGCAGTCGGACAGGGGGCGGATCTGGCTACACCTTC
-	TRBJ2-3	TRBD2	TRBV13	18	CASSLRLAGVPSTDTQYF	TGTGCCAGCAGCCTTAGACTAGCGGGGGTCCCTAGCACAGATACGCAGTATTTT
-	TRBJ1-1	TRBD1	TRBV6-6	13	CASSLGTATEAFF	TGTGCCAGCAGCCTCGGGACAGCCACTGAAGCTTTCTTT
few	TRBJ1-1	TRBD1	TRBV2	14	CASRATGVRTEAFF	TGTGCCAGCAGGGCGACAGGGGTCCGTACTGAAGCTTTCTTT
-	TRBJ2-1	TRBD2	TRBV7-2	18	CASSSIAPLTSGGYEQFF	TGTGCCAGCAGCTCAATAGCCCCACTGACTAGCGGGGGCTATGAGCAGTTCTTC
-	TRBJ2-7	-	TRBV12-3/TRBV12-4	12	CASSLNRYEQYF	TGTGCCAGCAGTTTAAACAGGTACGAGCAGTACTTC
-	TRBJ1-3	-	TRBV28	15	CASSLDRSSGNTIYF	TGTGCCAGCAGTTTAGACAGAAGCTCTGGAAACACCATATATTTT
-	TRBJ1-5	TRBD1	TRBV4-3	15	CASSATGGSYQPQHF	TGCGCCAGCAGCGCCACAGGGGGCAGCTATCAGCCCCAGCATTTT
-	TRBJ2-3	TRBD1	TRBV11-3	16	CASSLGTGGGTDTQYF	TGTGCCAGCAGCCTCGGGACAGGGGGCGGCACAGATACGCAGTATTTT
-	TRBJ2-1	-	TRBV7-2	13	CASSARRGYEQFF	TGTGCCAGCAGCGCCCGACGGGGGTATGAGCAGTTCTTC
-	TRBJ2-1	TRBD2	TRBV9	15	CASSERLAGVNEQFF	TGTGCCAGCAGCGAGCGACTAGCGGGGGTCAATGAGCAGTTCTTC
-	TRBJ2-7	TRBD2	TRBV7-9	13	CATRASGLYEQYF	TGTGCCACCCGAGCTAGCGGACTCTACGAGCAGTACTTC
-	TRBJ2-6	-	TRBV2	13	CASSESQENVLTF	TGTGCCAGCAGTGAAAGTCAGGAAAACGTCCTGACTTTC
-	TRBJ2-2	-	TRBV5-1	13	CASSFRQDGELFF	TGCGCCAGCAGCTTTCGACAGGACGGGGAGCTGTTTTTT
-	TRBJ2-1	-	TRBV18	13	CASSSTGSHEQFF	TGTGCCAGCTCATCGACAGGATCCCATGAGCAGTTCTTC
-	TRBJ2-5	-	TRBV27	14	CASSSGTYLETQYF	TGTGCCAGCAGTTCCGGGACATACCTAGAGACCCAGTACTTC